Below, 23 T cell receptor beta chains from the same sample are listed, as sequenced in a study of identical twins' blood T cells. A single record per CDR3 protein comes from TCRdb applying MiXCR to the 5' RACE reads. The table lists roughly 340,000 distinct CDR3 sequences, about 28% of them singletons. Sequenced material: PBMCs. These receptors were obtained from a woman between 18 and 55 years old in good health.

The V and J genes are TRBV13 and TRBJ1-1; a weak D match, TRBD1 (5 bases). The length of the CDR3 is 14 residues. The germline V gene has CDR1 PRHDT and CDR2 FYEKMQ (reference sequence). With 4 bases removed from V and 0 bases from J, the gap between germline ends came to 9 bases. The CDR3 DNA is TGTGCCAGCAGCTCGGGACGGATGAACACTGAAGCTTTCTTT. Encoded protein: CASSSGRMNTEAFF.

J is TRBJ1-2 and V is TRBV2; D might be TRBD1 (6 bases). V was cut by 11 bases and J by 1 base, with 20 bases left in between. CDR1 is SNHLY and CDR2 is FYNNEI in the germline V gene. This CDR3 is 15 amino acids long. This CDR3 is CAGTPSTGLNYGYTF. The CDR3 bases are TGTGCCGGCACTCCGTCGACAGGCCTTAACTATGGCTACACCTTC.

This clonotype has only one observation. The chain is built from TRBV27 and TRBJ2-5; D is possibly TRBD1 or TRBD2 (5 bases each). The CDR3 length is 13 residues. V dropped 0 bases and J dropped 5 bases, with 7 bases sitting between them. From germline, CDR1 is MNHEY and CDR2 SMNVEV (reference sequence). CDR3 DNA: TGTGCCAGCAGTTTATCGTGGGGGGAGACCCAGTACTTC. This translates into CASSLSWGETQYF.

The chain links TRBV11-2 to TRBJ1-1; D is possibly TRBD1 (5 bases). CDR1 and CDR2 from the germline V gene are SGHAT and FQNNGV. The CDR3 is 14 amino acids. Trimming removed 3 bases at V and 6 bases at J, with 14 bases between. The CDR3, as DNA: TGTGCCAGCAGCTTCCTGTCGGGGGTCTCTGAAGCTTTCTTT. Its translation: CASSFLSGVSEAFF.

At least ten counts were recorded for this clonotype. The chain uses TRBV7-6 and TRBJ1-1; no clear D. From germline, CDR1 is SGHVS and CDR2 FNYEAQ. The CDR3 is 12 amino acids. Trimming shortened V by 9 bases and J by 4 bases, and 12 bases separated the two germline ends. This chain's CDR3 is CARAGHRTEAFF. CDR3 nucleotide sequence: TGTGCCAGGGCGGGCCACCGCACTGAAGCTTTCTTT.

The table lists this clonotype with a few counts. The V gene is TRBV3-1, the J gene TRBJ2-1; D remains ambiguous. CDR1 and CDR2 from the germline V gene are LGHDT and YNNKEL (reference sequence). The germline V and J ends were trimmed by 2 bases and 6 bases, with 11 bases remaining between them. This CDR3 spans 14 amino acids. CDR3 DNA sequence: TGTGCCAGCAGCCAATCTACCGCTTTCAATGAGCAGTTCTTC. This translates into CASSQSTAFNEQFF.

In its sample, this clonotype was seen a few times. The chain recombines TRBV6-6 with TRBJ2-2; D is possibly TRBD1 or TRBD2 (6 bases each). The ends were cut back, 0 bases at V and 5 bases at J, with 13 bases in the middle. From germline, CDR1 is MNHNY and CDR2 SVGAGI (reference sequence). The CDR3 is 16 residues long. CDR3 protein: CASSYSGGKRTGELFF. The CDR3 DNA reads as TGTGCCAGCAGTTACTCAGGGGGGAAGAGGACCGGGGAGCTGTTTTTT.

This clonotype was found many times. The J gene is TRBJ2-3, the V gene TRBV9, with 7 bases lining up with TRBD2. CDR1 and CDR2 (germline): SGDLS, YYNGEE. Unmatched junction bases numbered 1, after V lost 3 bases and J lost 0 bases. CDR3 size: 14 residues. CDR3 loop: CASSGEGSTDTQYF. Written as DNA, the CDR3 is TGTGCCAGCAGCGGGGAGGGAAGCACAGATACGCAGTATTTT.

This clonotype occurred a few times. The rearrangement links TRBV6-6 to TRBJ1-4, with 7 bases that match TRBD1. Germline CDR1 is MNHNY and CDR2 is SVGAGI (reference sequence). The CDR3 sequence is 13 residues long. The V segment lost 10 bases and the J segment 8 bases; nucleotides outside the gene matches: 10. DNA of the CDR3: TGTGCCACGACGCACAGGGGCGACGAAAAACTGTTTTTT. Translating gives CATTHRGDEKLFF.

Remarks on this clonotype: An end of the junction does not agree with germline; a read error may underlie this. V and J are TRBV2 and TRBJ2-7; TRBD2 is a possible D gene (5 bases). Germline assignment: CDR1 SNHLY and CDR2 FYNNEI. CDR3 length equals 13 residues. The DNA of the CDR3 is TGTGCCAGCATCGTAGGACCGGGGTACGGGCAGTACTTC. Its translation: CASIVGPGYGQYF.

The rearrangement links TRBV20-1 to TRBJ1-1; tentative D call: TRBD1 (5 bases). The CDR3 spans 13 residues. Germline V gives CDR1 DFQATT, CDR2 SNEGSKA (reference sequence). Trimming stripped 3 bases from V and 1 base from J, with 9 bases between. The CDR3 spells CSARIDRNTEAFF. CDR3 in DNA: TGCAGTGCTAGGATTGACAGGAACACTGAAGCTTTCTTT.

This clonotype was seen more than once but under ten times. The J gene is TRBJ1-2, the V gene TRBV5-1, with 9 bases aligning to TRBD1. This CDR3 contains 17 residues. Trimming at V came to 2 bases and at J to 1 base, leaving 9 bases not matched to a gene. CDR1 is SGHRS and CDR2 is YFSETQ in the germline V gene. The CDR3 loop is CASSLSPGQGRNYGYTF. For the CDR3, the DNA is TGCGCCAGCAGCTTATCTCCGGGACAGGGACGTAACTATGGCTACACCTTC.

This clonotype appeared a few times. The chain has TRBV20-1 and TRBJ2-1; D possibly corresponds to TRBD2 (5 bases). Germline loops: CDR1 DFQATT, CDR2 SNEGSKA (reference sequence). The CDR3 runs 14 residues. With 7 bases removed from V and 3 bases from J, the gap between germline ends came to 16 bases. The CDR3 here is CSGASARGYNEQFF. Written as DNA, the CDR3 is TGCAGTGGGGCCTCAGCACGGGGCTACAATGAGCAGTTCTTC.

This clonotype came up a few times. The rearrangement links TRBV6-2 or TRBV6-3 to TRBJ2-5; D call uncertain. This CDR3 comprises 15 residues. In germline, CDR1 is MNHEY, CDR2 SVGEGT. Trimming left V 1 base short and J 5 bases short, with 14 bases between. Here the CDR3 reads CASSYFSGGAETQYF. The DNA for the CDR3 is TGTGCCAGCAGTTACTTTTCAGGTGGTGCGGAGACCCAGTACTTC.

In the case of this clonotype: It may be a read error: a sequence one base away is much more abundant. This chain joins TRBV19 and TRBJ2-1; no firm D call. CDR1 is LNHDA and CDR2 is SQIVND in the germline V gene (reference sequence). The CDR3 loop spans 13 amino acids. The CDR3 spells CAGSLSSYNEQFF. CDR3 sequence (DNA): TGTGCCGGTAGCCTTTCTTCCTACAATGAGCAGTTCTTC.

There are many counts of this clonotype. V is TRBV9 and J is TRBJ2-3; unclear D gene. CDR1 SGDLS and CDR2 YYNGEE come from the germline V gene. V was cut by 0 bases and J by 5 bases, with 7 bases left in between. The CDR3 extends over 13 amino acids. DNA of the CDR3: TGTGCCAGCAGCGTAGTTCCTTTAGATACGCAGTATTTT. Its protein product is CASSVVPLDTQYF. Full variable domain (missing parts from reference TRBV9 and TRBJ2-3): DSGVTQTPKHLITATGQRVTLRCSPRSGDLSVYWYQQSLDQGLQFLIQYYNGEERAKGNILERFSAQQFPDLHSELNLSSLELGDSALYFCASSVVPLDTQYFGPGTRLTVL.

This clonotype was detected only a few times. One end of the junction varies from germline; a read error may be responsible. The rearrangement joins TRBV7-2 to TRBJ1-2; D call uncertain. The germline V gene encodes CDR1 SGHTA and CDR2 FQGNSA. The length of the CDR3 is 13 residues. Written as DNA, the CDR3 is TGTGCCAGCAGCCGACGGACCAACTATGGCTATACCTTC. It yields the protein CASSRRTNYGYTF.

The V call is TRBV20-1, the J call TRBJ2-3; TRBD2 is a possible D gene (6 bases). From germline, CDR1 is DFQATT and CDR2 SNEGSKA (reference sequence). With 0 bases removed from V and 6 bases from J, the gap between germline ends came to 28 bases. This CDR3 has 19 residues. CDR3 nucleotides: TGCAGTGCTAGAGACCCTAAGGCGCGGGGACCTAGTGATTGGGATACGCAGTATTTT. Amino acids: CSARDPKARGPSDWDTQYF.

The chain couples TRBV5-1 to TRBJ2-3; 14 bases line up with TRBD2. This CDR3 comprises 16 residues. Germline V gene sequence: CDR1 SGHRS, CDR2 YFSETQ. V shed 4 bases and J 2 bases; nucleotides not matched to a gene: 3. CDR3 nucleotides: TGCGCCAGCAGCCCGGGACTAGCGGGGGCCACAGATACGCAGTATTTT. This encodes CASSPGLAGATDTQYF. The variable domain in full, with the rest retrieved from reference TRBV5-1 and TRBJ2-3, is KAGVTQTPRYLIKTRGQQVTLSCSPISGHRSVSWYQQTPGQGLQFLFEYFSETQRNKGNFPGRFSGRQFSNSRSEMNVSTLELGDSALYLCASSPGLAGATDTQYFGPGTRLTVL.

This clonotype was seen a handful of times. This sequence joins TRBV10-3 and TRBJ2-4; maybe TRBD1 (6 bases). Trimming removed 6 bases from V and 6 bases from J, with 15 bases in between. The CDR3 sequence is 14 residues long. Germline-derived CDR1 and CDR2 are ENHRY and SYGVKD. The CDR3 nucleotides read TGTGCCATCAGCTCCAACAGGGACCCAAACATTCAGTACTTC. As protein: CAISSNRDPNIQYF.

The rearrangement joins TRBV5-6 to TRBJ2-1; 7 bases fit TRBD1. The junction had 4 bases not matched to a gene; V was cut back by 3 bases and J by 7 bases. Germline CDR1 and CDR2: SGHDT and YYEEEE. CDR3 length: 13 residues. The CDR3 DNA reads as TGTGCCAGCAGCTCCGGGACAGCGAATGAGCAGTTCTTC. Its translation is CASSSGTANEQFF.

This clonotype was seen only a few times. The V gene is TRBV9, the J gene TRBJ1-4, with 8 bases that match TRBD1. Trimming at V came to 4 bases and at J to 5 bases, leaving 7 bases not matched to a gene. There are 15 residues in the CDR3. Germline-derived CDR1 and CDR2 are SGDLS and YYNGEE. The DNA for the CDR3 is TGTGCCAGCAGCCCCCGGACAGGGAGCAATGAAAAACTGTTTTTT. Protein: CASSPRTGSNEKLFF.

This clonotype was recorded many times. The CDR3 DNA follows: TGTGCCAGCAGCTTAAACAGGGCTAACTATGGCTACACCTTC. It encodes CASSLNRANYGYTF. This rearrangement joins TRBV7-9 to TRBJ1-2, with a weak D call TRBD1 (6 bases). Germline assignment: CDR1 SEHNR and CDR2 FQNEAQ (reference sequence). Trimming removed 2 bases at V and 0 bases at J, with 7 bases between. The CDR3 is made up of 14 amino acids.